This T cell receptor beta chain was sequenced in a study of post-analysis software for immune sequencing data. Points from the study as a whole: The study found significantly lower normalized Chao1 diversity in multiple sclerosis patients than in controls. Samples sharing a preparation batch grouped tightly together when assessed by F measure.

A remark on this clonotype: The antigen remains unidentified.

TCR beta cDNA libraries included unique molecular identifiers. Some 500,000 cDNA molecules were obtained from approximately 1 to 10 million T cells. TCRdb re-analysed the PCR reads in MiXCR, keeping a single row per CDR3 protein. In the table there are 650,000 to 850,000 distinct CDR3 sequences, around 42% of which are singletons. The origin of this receptor is a girl aged 5-17 years with multiple sclerosis. Material for sequencing was blood.

In DNA form, the CDR3 reads TGCGCCAGCAGCGACCTCGGGAGGAGGGGCCCCTACAATGAGCAGTTCTTC. Residues: CASSDLGRRGPYNEQFF. The rearrangement joins TRBV5-1 to TRBJ2-1; the match to TRBD2 covers 7 bases. CDR3 length: 17 residues. The V segment lost 4 bases and the J segment 2 bases; nucleotides outside the gene matches: 12. The germline CDR1 and CDR2 sequences are SGHRS and YFSETQ.